The TCR beta chain described here comes from a study of control samples from healthy donors and cancer patients. This CDR3 is 17 amino acids long. Germline values: CDR1 MNHNS, CDR2 SASEGT. Trimming cost V 1 base and J 4 bases, with 17 bases left between them. In its sample, this clone ranks as medium-sized. TCRdb keeps only in-frame clones here, not all; method: immunoSEQ multiplex PCR. The table shows 60,000 to 75,000 clones, with around 85% occurring only once. This rearrangement joins TRBV6-1 to TRBJ1-5, with D perhaps matching TRBD1 (5 bases). This sequence was found in a man aged 40-55 years in good health. What was sequenced was blood. This CDR3 is CASSEEDSSGWNQPQHF. DNA of the CDR3: TGTGCCAGCAGTGAAGAAGACAGCTCAGGATGGAATCAGCCCCAGCATTTT.